Listed below are T cell receptor beta chains from one sample, sequenced in a study of identical twins. TCRdb independently ran MiXCR on the 5' RACE reads; one entry per CDR3 protein. The sample gives hundreds of thousands of distinct CDR3 sequences, about a fifth of which show up once; approximately 0.5% is in the top ten. These data are also associated with another study on yellow fever vaccine responses in identical twins.

The sample taken for sequencing was CD4+ T cells sorted from blood. The receptors were sampled from a woman aged 18 to 35 in good health. Both conserved end residues are part of each CDR3. Fields, in order: V gene, clone size, J gene, D gene, CDR3 DNA, CDR3 protein. A D gene is named only where the DNA matches it firmly. The listing skips clone size in some rows; elsewhere it reads once, few, many or a size class.

v_call: TRBV5-1; clone_size: many; j_call: TRBJ2-1; d_call: TRBD2; cdr3_nt: TGCGCCAGCAGCTCCGGGACTAGCGGGGGGTCTCGTCACAATGAGCAGTTCTTC; cdr3_aa: CASSSGTSGGSRHNEQFF
v_call: TRBV18; clone_size: -; j_call: TRBJ1-1; d_call: -; cdr3_nt: TGTGCCAGCTCACCCAGTTGGGGCGGGATTACAGGAGAAGCTTTCTTT; cdr3_aa: CASSPSWGGITGEAFF
v_call: TRBV27; clone_size: few; j_call: TRBJ2-2; d_call: TRBD2; cdr3_nt: TGTGCCAGCAGTTCCCTGGCTAGCGGGAGGGCCGGGGAGCTGTTTTTT; cdr3_aa: CASSSLASGRAGELFF
v_call: TRBV5-1; clone_size: -; j_call: TRBJ1-6; d_call: TRBD1; cdr3_nt: TGCGCCAGCAGCCCCACCGGGACAGGGGGTTATTCACCCCTCCACTTT; cdr3_aa: CASSPTGTGGYSPLHF
v_call: TRBV6-1; clone_size: -; j_call: TRBJ1-2; d_call: TRBD1; cdr3_nt: TGTGCCAGCAGATGGACCGGGACAGGGGATCTCTATGGCTACACCTTC; cdr3_aa: CASRWTGTGDLYGYTF
v_call: TRBV9; clone_size: -; j_call: TRBJ2-5; d_call: TRBD2; cdr3_nt: TGTGCCAGCAGCCTTTCTAGCGGGCACAGGGAAGAGACCCAGTACTTC; cdr3_aa: CASSLSSGHREETQYF
v_call: TRBV13; clone_size: -; j_call: TRBJ2-7; d_call: -; cdr3_nt: TGTGCCAGCAGCCCAACCCGACAGTCCTACGAGCAGTACTTC; cdr3_aa: CASSPTRQSYEQYF
v_call: TRBV3-1; clone_size: -; j_call: TRBJ2-1; d_call: -; cdr3_nt: TGTGCCAGCAGCCCGGAGGGGTCCTTGTCCGGAGAGCAGTTCTTC; cdr3_aa: CASSPEGSLSGEQFF
v_call: TRBV15; clone_size: few; j_call: TRBJ2-3; d_call: -; cdr3_nt: TGTGCCACCAGGGAGCCGGCTAGCACAGATACGCAGTATTTT; cdr3_aa: CATREPASTDTQYF
v_call: TRBV29-1; clone_size: -; j_call: TRBJ1-3; d_call: -; cdr3_nt: TGCAGCGTTGAACGGCACACTGGAAACACCATATATTTT; cdr3_aa: CSVERHTGNTIYF
v_call: TRBV5-1; clone_size: few; j_call: TRBJ2-7; d_call: -; cdr3_nt: TGCGCCAGCAGCTCAGACAGTACCGCTAGGTACGAGCAGTACTTC; cdr3_aa: CASSSDSTARYEQYF
v_call: TRBV6-6; clone_size: -; j_call: TRBJ2-7; d_call: TRBD1; cdr3_nt: TGTGCCAGCCGAACAGGGGACGAGCAGTACTTC; cdr3_aa: CASRTGDEQYF
v_call: TRBV28; clone_size: few; j_call: TRBJ2-6; d_call: TRBD2; cdr3_nt: TGTGCCAGCACCCCCGCGAGCGGGAAGTCTGGGGCCAACGTCCTGACTTTC; cdr3_aa: CASTPASGKSGANVLTF
v_call: TRBV7-3; clone_size: -; j_call: TRBJ2-7; d_call: -; cdr3_nt: TGTGCCAGCAGCGTCGCTAGGGGCCTCCGGAACGAGCAGTACTTC; cdr3_aa: CASSVARGLRNEQYF
v_call: TRBV11-1; clone_size: few; j_call: TRBJ2-3; d_call: TRBD2; cdr3_nt: TGTGCCAGCAGCCCCCCGGGACTAGCGGGAGCAGGCACAGATACGCAGTATTTT; cdr3_aa: CASSPPGLAGAGTDTQYF
v_call: TRBV5-1; clone_size: few; j_call: TRBJ2-1; d_call: -; cdr3_nt: TGCGCCAGCAGCTTCGTAGCGGAACGCTACAATGAGCAGTTCTTC; cdr3_aa: CASSFVAERYNEQFF
v_call: TRBV7-7; clone_size: -; j_call: TRBJ2-7; d_call: TRBD1; cdr3_nt: TGTGCCAGCAGCTTAGGAGGACAGGGGAACTACGAGCAGTACTTC; cdr3_aa: CASSLGGQGNYEQYF
v_call: TRBV3-1; clone_size: few; j_call: TRBJ2-1; d_call: -; cdr3_nt: TGTGCCAGCAGCCAAGATGCCCAACCTTCCCCGTTCTTC; cdr3_aa: CASSQDAQPSPFF